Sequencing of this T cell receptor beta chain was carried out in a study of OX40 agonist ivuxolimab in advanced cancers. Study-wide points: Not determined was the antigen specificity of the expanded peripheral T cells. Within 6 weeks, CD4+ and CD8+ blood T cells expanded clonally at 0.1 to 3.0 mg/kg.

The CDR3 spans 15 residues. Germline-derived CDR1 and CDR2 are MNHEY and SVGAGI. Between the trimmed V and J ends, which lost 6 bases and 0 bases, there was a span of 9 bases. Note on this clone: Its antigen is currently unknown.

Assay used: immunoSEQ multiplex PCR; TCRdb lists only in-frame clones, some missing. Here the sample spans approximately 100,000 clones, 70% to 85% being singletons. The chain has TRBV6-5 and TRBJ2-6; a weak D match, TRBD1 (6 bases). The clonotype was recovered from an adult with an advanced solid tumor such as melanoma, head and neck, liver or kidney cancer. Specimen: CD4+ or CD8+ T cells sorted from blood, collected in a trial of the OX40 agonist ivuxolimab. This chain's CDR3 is CASRRQASGANVLTF. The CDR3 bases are TGTGCCAGCAGACGACAGGCCTCTGGGGCCAACGTCCTGACTTTC.